This TCR beta chain was recovered during a study of T-cell memory formation after mild COVID-19. At the level of the study: Largely donor-specific sequence clusters came from a couple of donors.

TCRdb ran MiXCR on the 5' RACE reads and lists one entry per CDR3 protein. The sample shows 45,000 to 55,000 distinct CDR3 sequences, roughly 9% of them seen only once. This clonotype was seen a few times. Its antigen remains unidentified. Germline-derived CDR1 and CDR2 are SGHTA and FQGNSA. This CDR3 comprises 14 residues. Trimming cost V 1 base and J 5 bases, with 9 bases left between them. Whole-study findings and limits: Of the contracting clones, CD4+ ones lay mainly in CM and EM, and CD8+ ones in EMRA. CD4/CD8 balance held among clones contracting day 15 to 85, and later expanders leaned CD4+. Pre-infection memory showed some responding clones, and this suggested that cross-reactive memory joined.

J is TRBJ2-1 and V is TRBV7-2, with TRBD1 as a possible D gene (5 bases). What was sequenced was PBMCs or a T cell subset sorted from them (not recorded which). This receptor was identified in an adult woman who had mild COVID-19 (a few samples of this study predate the infection). Cell type and time point are not known. The CDR3 bases are TGTGCCAGCAGCTTAGATGGGGCTCACAATGAGCAGTTCTTC. Its protein product is CASSLDGAHNEQFF.